Listed here are 19 T cell receptor beta chains from one sample, sequenced in a study of metastatic and nonmetastatic thyroid tumors. Every patient was untreated before thyroid surgery. TCRdb reassembled clones from the PCR reads with MiXCR. The table includes under 60,000 clones, around 20% detected once. The sample was blood. Receptors originate from a male donor with papillary thyroid cancer or a benign thyroid nodule (not recorded which). Some clones in this sample may be carry-over from other donors' samples.

This clone has at least ten counts. The chain uses TRBV12-3 or TRBV12-4 and TRBJ1-1; D not certain. The CDR3 covers 15 residues. V dropped 3 bases and J dropped 4 bases, with 15 bases sitting between them. The CDR3 DNA reads as TGTGCCAGCAGTTTTGCTACCTCACTGGGCACTGAAGCTTTCTTT. As protein: CASSFATSLGTEAFF.

This clone was seen more than once but under ten times. CDR3 in amino acids: CASSESARGELFF. The CDR3 nucleotides read TGCGCCAGCAGTGAATCGGCTAGGGGGGAGCTGTTTTTT. The gene calls are TRBV10-1 and TRBJ2-2; D gene uncertain. The CDR3 is made up of 13 amino acids. V lost 3 bases and J lost 8, with 10 bases in between. The germline V gene has CDR1 WNHNN and CDR2 SYGVQD (reference sequence).

This clone was detected ten times or more. V usage is TRBV6-2 or TRBV6-3 and J usage is TRBJ2-2; the D gene could be TRBD1 or TRBD2 (6 bases each). The CDR3 covers 14 residues. The germline CDR1 and CDR2 sequences are MNHEY and SVGEGT. Between the trimmed V and J ends, which lost 7 bases and 6 bases, there was a span of 15 bases. The CDR3 loop reads CASTQGLASGELFF. CDR3 nucleotide sequence: TGTGCCAGCACGCAGGGGCTAGCGTCCGGGGAGCTGTTTTTT.

This clone is deemed medium-sized. This chain uses TRBV6-1 with TRBJ2-7; 7 bases are shared with TRBD2. V shed 5 bases, J shed 3 bases, and the junction held 10 bases outside the gene matches. Germline CDR1 reads MNHNS; CDR2 reads SASEGT. The CDR3 has 15 residues. CDR3 region: CASSPHRLAVYEQYF. The CDR3 bases are TGTGCCAGCAGTCCCCACCGGCTAGCGGTCTACGAGCAGTACTTC.

This clone showed up many times. The chain has TRBV5-1 and TRBJ2-3, with a possible D match to TRBD1 (5 bases). Deletions cut 0 bases from V and 5 bases from J, with 13 bases between. The germline V gene encodes CDR1 SGHRS and CDR2 YFSETQ. The CDR3 runs to 15 residues. The CDR3 sequence is CASSLAYTQGDTQYF. The CDR3 DNA reads TGCGCCAGCAGCTTGGCCTACACCCAGGGAGATACGCAGTATTTT.

A word on this clone: This may be a read error: a much more frequent sequence differs by one nucleotide. The rearrangement joins TRBV5-4 to TRBJ2-5; D is possibly TRBD1 or TRBD2 (5 bases each). This CDR3 is built from 14 residues. Germline CDR1 SGHNT, CDR2 YYREEE (reference sequence). The DNA for the CDR3 is TGTGCCAGCATCTTGGGGGTCGATCAAGAGACCCAGTACTTC. It is translated as CASILGVDQETQYF.

This clone was observed at least ten times. The chain links TRBV6-1 to TRBJ2-2, with a weak D call TRBD1 (6 bases). Trimming removed 5 bases from V and 1 base from J, with 14 bases in between. This CDR3 contains 16 residues. CDR1 and CDR2 (germline): MNHNS, SASEGT. This chain's CDR3 is CASSFGQNLNTGELFF. The DNA for the CDR3 is TGTGCCAGCAGTTTCGGACAGAACTTGAACACCGGGGAGCTGTTTTTT.

This sequence joins TRBV20-1 and TRBJ1-5; a possible D gene is TRBD1 (5 bases). This CDR3 is 13 amino acids long. Per the germline V gene, CDR1 is DFQATT and CDR2 is SNEGSKA (reference sequence). V gave up 3 bases and J gave up 8 bases, with 14 bases separating them. The CDR3 reads CSARGDHNEPQHF. CDR3 nucleotide sequence: TGCAGTGCTAGGGGGGACCACAACGAGCCCCAGCATTTT.

This clone was found a few times. The CDR3 bases are TGTGCCAGCAGCTTAGAAGGGAGCACAGATACGCAGTATTTT. Its protein is CASSLEGSTDTQYF. The genes are TRBV7-9 and TRBJ2-3; D is unclear. Germline CDR1 SEHNR, CDR2 FQNEAQ (reference sequence). This CDR3 has 14 residues. Trimming removed 1 base from V and 0 bases from J, with 5 bases in between.

This clone came up a few times. The CDR3 nucleotides read TGTGCCAGCAGGGAGTTACTAGCGGGAGTTGGTACGCAGTATTTT. Amino acid sequence: CASRELLAGVGTQYF. The chain recombines TRBV2 with TRBJ2-3; 11 bases are a match to TRBD2. The CDR3 consists of 15 residues. The J segment lost 8 bases and the V segment lost 6 bases, leaving 10 bases of the junction unmatched. Germline V CDR1 and CDR2: SNHLY, FYNNEI.

This clone ranks as medium-sized (0.01 to 0.1%). The chain joins TRBV19 to TRBJ2-1; perhaps TRBD2 as D (5 bases). Trimming removed 7 bases at V and 3 bases at J, with 13 bases between. CDR3 length: 14 residues. In germline, CDR1 is LNHDA, CDR2 SQIVND (reference sequence). CDR3 loop: CASTISGNYNEQFF. In DNA form, the CDR3 reads TGTGCCAGTACCATATCGGGGAACTACAATGAGCAGTTCTTC.

Comment on this clone: The junction does not match germline at one end; this may be a read error. The V and J genes are TRBV9 and TRBJ2-3; D could derive from TRBD1 or TRBD2 (6 bases each). Germline values: CDR1 SGDLS, CDR2 YYNGEE. This CDR3 contains 17 residues. CDR3 in DNA: TGTGCCAGCAGCGTAGTGTCCCACTTGGGGGGCACAGATACGCAGTATTTC. As protein: CASSVVSHLGGTDTQYF.

This clone was found many times. The chain carries TRBV6-1 and TRBJ2-7; TRBD1 matches at 8 bases. The trim removed 6 bases at V and 4 bases at J, leaving 11 bases unmatched. This CDR3 contains 15 residues. CDR1 and CDR2 from the germline V gene are MNHNS and SASEGT. As DNA, the CDR3 is TGTGCCAGCAGCGGTGGGCAGGGGGCTTTTTACGAGCAGTACTTC. Amino acid sequence: CASSGGQGAFYEQYF.

This clone was recorded a few times. V is TRBV6-2 or TRBV6-3 and J is TRBJ2-7, with 9 nucleotides matching TRBD1. The CDR3 loop spans 14 amino acids. The V segment lost 4 bases and the J segment 4 bases; nucleotides outside the gene matches: 5. CDR1 and CDR2 from the germline V gene are MNHEY and SVGEGT. The DNA for the CDR3 is TGTGCCAGCAGTTCCCCGGGACAGGGTTACGAGCAGTACTTC. Its translation: CASSSPGQGYEQYF.

The rearrangement joins TRBV5-1 to TRBJ2-7; tentatively, D is TRBD1 or TRBD2 (5 bases each). The CDR3 is 11 residues long. Germline CDR1 and CDR2: SGHRS and YFSETQ. Trimming removed 3 bases from V and 9 bases from J, with 10 bases in between. Here the CDR3 DNA reads TGCGCCAGCAGCTGGGGGAATAGGCAGTACTTC. Its translation is CASSWGNRQYF.

In this sample, this clone turned up many times. The V gene is TRBV18, the J gene TRBJ1-1; no clear D. V was cut by 3 bases and J by 5 bases, with 16 bases left in between. CDR1 is KGHSH and CDR2 is LQKENI in the germline V gene. CDR3 length: 15 amino acids. The chain's CDR3 is CASSPAESVETEAFF. The DNA of the CDR3 is TGTGCCAGCTCACCCGCCGAGTCCGTCGAGACTGAAGCTTTCTTT.

Remarks on this clone: At one boundary the junction diverges from the germline segment, which might be a read error. This rearrangement joins TRBV7-6 to TRBJ1-4; 10 bases match TRBD1. Germline lookup yields CDR1 SGHVS and CDR2 FNYEAQ. The CDR3 has 17 amino acids. The CDR3 nucleotides read TGTGCCAGCAGCCCGACAGGGGGCGTGATACCTAATGAAAAACTGCTTTTT. Translation gives CASSPTGGVIPNEKLLF.

This clone was seen many times. The chain recombines TRBV9 with TRBJ2-5; D tentatively reads TRBD1 or TRBD2 (5 bases each). Germline assignment: CDR1 SGDLS and CDR2 YYNGEE. CDR3 length equals 18 residues. Trimming removed 2 bases at V and 2 bases at J, with 22 bases between. CDR3 nucleotides: TGTGCCAGCAGCGTCAGGGACCTGGGCCCTTTGCCGCAAGAGACCCAGTACTTC. Protein sequence: CASSVRDLGPLPQETQYF.

This clone was recorded at least ten times. This chain connects TRBV30 to TRBJ2-5, with 10 nucleotides matching TRBD1. Unmatched junction bases numbered 4, after V lost 2 bases and J lost 1 base. The CDR3 length is 15 residues. Germline V gene data show CDR1 as GTSNPN and CDR2 as SVGIG (reference sequence). CDR3 nucleotides: TGTGCCTGGAGTCAGGGACAGGGGCCCCAAGAGACCCAGTACTTC. It encodes CAWSQGQGPQETQYF.